The following is a T cell receptor (beta chain) sequence with its context. The CDR3 runs to 15 residues. Germline V gene sequence: CDR1 SEHNR, CDR2 FQNEAQ (reference sequence). Trimming stripped 1 base from V and 1 base from J, with 10 bases between. Sequenced by immunoSEQ multiplex PCR; TCRdb stores in-frame clones only, minus some. The sample holds over 80,000 clones; about nine tenths are singletons and the top ten take around 0.8%. These data belong to a study of T cell changes during pregnancy in multiple sclerosis. The sequence derives from a female donor in good health, enrolled as a control in a pregnancy study. The J gene is TRBJ1-1, the V gene TRBV7-9; D is possibly TRBD1 (5 bases). The source material was peripheral blood, sampled in the second trimester of pregnancy. CDR3 protein: CASSLVWTPNTEAFF. The DNA for the CDR3 is TGTGCCAGCAGCTTAGTCTGGACACCGAACACTGAAGCTTTCTTT.